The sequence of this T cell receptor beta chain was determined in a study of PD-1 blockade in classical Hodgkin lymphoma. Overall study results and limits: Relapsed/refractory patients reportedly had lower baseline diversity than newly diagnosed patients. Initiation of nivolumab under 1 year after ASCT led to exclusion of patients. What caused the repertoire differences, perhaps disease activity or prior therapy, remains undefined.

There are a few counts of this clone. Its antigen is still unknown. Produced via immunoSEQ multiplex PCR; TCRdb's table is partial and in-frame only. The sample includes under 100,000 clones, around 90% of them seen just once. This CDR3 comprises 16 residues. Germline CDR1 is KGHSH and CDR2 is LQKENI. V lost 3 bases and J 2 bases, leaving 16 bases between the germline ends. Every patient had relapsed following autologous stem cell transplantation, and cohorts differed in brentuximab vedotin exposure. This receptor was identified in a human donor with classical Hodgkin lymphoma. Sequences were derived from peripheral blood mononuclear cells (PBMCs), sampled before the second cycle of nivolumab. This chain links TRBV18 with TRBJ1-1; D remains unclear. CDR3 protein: CASSPGGSGRNTEAFF. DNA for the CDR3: TGTGCCAGCTCACCGGGTGGTTCGGGCCGTAACACTGAAGCTTTCTTT.